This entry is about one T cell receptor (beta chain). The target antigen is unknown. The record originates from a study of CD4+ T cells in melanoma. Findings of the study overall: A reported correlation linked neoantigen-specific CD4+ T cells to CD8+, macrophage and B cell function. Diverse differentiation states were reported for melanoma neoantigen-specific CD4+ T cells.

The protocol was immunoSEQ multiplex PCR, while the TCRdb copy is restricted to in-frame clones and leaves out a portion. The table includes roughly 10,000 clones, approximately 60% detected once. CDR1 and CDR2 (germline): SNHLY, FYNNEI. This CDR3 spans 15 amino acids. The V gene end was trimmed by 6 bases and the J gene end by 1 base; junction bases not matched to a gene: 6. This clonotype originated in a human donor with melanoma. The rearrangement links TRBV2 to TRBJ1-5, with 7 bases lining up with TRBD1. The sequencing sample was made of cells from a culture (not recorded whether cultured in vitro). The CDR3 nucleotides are TGTGCCAGCAGGTCCGACAGGGCAAGCAATCAGCCCCAGCATTTT. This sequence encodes CASRSDRASNQPQHF.